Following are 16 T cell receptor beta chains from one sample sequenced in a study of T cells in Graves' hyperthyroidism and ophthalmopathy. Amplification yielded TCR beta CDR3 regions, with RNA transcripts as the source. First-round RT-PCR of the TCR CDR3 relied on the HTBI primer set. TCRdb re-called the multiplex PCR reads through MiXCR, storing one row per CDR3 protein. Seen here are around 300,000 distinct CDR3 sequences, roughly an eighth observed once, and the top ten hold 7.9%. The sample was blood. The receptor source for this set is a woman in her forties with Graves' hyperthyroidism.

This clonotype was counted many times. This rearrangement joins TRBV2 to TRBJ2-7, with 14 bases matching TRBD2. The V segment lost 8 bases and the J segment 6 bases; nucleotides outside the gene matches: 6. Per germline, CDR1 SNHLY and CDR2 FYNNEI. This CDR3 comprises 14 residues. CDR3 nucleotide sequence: TGTGCCAGCCAGACTAGCGGGAGGGCCAGCGAGCAGTACTTC. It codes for CASQTSGRASEQYF.

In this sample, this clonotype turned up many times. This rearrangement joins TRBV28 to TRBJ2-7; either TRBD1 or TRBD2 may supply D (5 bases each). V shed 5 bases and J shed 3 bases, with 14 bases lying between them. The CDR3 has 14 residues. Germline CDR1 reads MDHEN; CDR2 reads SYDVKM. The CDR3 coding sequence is TGTGCCAGCAGTGCTACCGGGACCCTCTACGAGCAGTACTTC. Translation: CASSATGTLYEQYF.

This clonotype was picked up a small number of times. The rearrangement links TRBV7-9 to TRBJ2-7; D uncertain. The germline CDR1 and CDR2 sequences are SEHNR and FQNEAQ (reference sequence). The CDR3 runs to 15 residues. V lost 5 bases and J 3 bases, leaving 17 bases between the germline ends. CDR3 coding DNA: TGTGCCAGCAGCCCTTTGGTGGCGGAGATCTACGAGCAGTACTTC. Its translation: CASSPLVAEIYEQYF.

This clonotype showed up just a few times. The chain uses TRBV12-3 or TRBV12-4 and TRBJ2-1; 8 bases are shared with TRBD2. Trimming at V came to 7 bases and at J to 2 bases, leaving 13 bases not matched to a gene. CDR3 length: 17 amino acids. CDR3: CASTPWGTSGAYNEQFF. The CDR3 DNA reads TGTGCCAGCACCCCGTGGGGAACTAGCGGAGCCTACAATGAGCAGTTCTTC.

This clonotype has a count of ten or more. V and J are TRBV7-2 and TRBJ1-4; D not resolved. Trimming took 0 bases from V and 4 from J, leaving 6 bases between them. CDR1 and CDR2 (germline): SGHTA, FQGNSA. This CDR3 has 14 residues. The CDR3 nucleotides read TGTGCCAGCAGCTTAGCCAGTTTTAATGAAAAACTGTTTTTT. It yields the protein CASSLASFNEKLFF.

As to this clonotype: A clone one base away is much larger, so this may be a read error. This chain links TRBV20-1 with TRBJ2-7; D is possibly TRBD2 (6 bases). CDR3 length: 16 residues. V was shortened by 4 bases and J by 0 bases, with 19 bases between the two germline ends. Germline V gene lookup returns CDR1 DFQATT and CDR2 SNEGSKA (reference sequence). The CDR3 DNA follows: TGCAGTGCTAAGGATCTTTTCGGGAGCAGCTCCTACGAGCAGTACTTC. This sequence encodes CSAKDLFGSSSYEQYF.

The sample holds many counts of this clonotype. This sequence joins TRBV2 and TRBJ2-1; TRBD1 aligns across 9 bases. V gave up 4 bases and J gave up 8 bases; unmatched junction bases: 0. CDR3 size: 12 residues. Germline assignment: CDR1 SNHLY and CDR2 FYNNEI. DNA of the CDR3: TGTGCCAGCAGTGGACAGGGGGATGAGCAGTTCTTC. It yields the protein CASSGQGDEQFF.

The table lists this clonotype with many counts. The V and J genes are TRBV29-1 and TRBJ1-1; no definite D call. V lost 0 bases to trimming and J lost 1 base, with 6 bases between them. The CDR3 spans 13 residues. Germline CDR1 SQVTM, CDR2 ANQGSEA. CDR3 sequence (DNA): TGCAGCGTTGAAGATGGGCAGAACACTGAAGCTTTCTTT. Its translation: CSVEDGQNTEAFF.

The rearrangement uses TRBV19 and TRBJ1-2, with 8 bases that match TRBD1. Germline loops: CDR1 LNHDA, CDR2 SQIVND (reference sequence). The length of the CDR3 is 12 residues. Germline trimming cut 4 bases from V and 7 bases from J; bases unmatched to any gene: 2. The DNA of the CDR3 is TGTGCCAGTAGTAGACAGGGGACTGGCTACACCTTC. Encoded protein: CASSRQGTGYTF.

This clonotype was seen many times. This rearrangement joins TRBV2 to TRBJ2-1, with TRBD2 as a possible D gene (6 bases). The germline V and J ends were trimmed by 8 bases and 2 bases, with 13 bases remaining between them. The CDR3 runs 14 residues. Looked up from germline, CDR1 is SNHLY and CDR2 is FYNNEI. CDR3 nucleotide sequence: TGTGCCAGCGGAGGGAGCTATGCCTACAATGAGCAGTTCTTC. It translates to CASGGSYAYNEQFF.

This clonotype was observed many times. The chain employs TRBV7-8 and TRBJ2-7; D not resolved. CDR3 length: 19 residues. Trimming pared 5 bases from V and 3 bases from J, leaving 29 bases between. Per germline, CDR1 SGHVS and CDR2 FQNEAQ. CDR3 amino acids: CASSPSRWSPGRGRYEQYF. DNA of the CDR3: TGTGCCAGCAGCCCTAGTCGGTGGTCCCCCGGTCGAGGACGCTACGAGCAGTACTTC.

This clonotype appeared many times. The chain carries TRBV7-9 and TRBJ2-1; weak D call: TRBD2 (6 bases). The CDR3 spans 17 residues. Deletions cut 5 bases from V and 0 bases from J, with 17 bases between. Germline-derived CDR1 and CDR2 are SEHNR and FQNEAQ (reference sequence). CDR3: CASSPRVAESSYNEQFF. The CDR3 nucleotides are TGTGCCAGCAGCCCACGGGTAGCGGAGAGCTCCTACAATGAGCAGTTCTTC.

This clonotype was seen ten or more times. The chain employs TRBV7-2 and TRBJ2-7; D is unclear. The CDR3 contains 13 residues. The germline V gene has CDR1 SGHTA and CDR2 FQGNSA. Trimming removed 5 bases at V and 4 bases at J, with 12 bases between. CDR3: CASSISRLYEQYF. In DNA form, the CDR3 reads TGTGCCAGCAGCATATCACGACTGTACGAGCAGTACTTC.

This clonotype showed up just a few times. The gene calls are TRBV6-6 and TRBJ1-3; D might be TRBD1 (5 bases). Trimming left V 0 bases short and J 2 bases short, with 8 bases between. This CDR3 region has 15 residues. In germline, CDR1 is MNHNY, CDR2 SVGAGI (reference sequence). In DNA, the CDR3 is TGTGCCAGCAGTTACTCAGGGGCGACTGGAAACACCATATATTTT. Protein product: CASSYSGATGNTIYF.

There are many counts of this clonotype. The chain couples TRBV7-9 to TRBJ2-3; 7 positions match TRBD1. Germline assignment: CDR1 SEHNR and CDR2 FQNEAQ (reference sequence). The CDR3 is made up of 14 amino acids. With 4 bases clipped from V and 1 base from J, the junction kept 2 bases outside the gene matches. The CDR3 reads CASSSTGRTDTQYF. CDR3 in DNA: TGTGCCAGCAGCTCGACAGGGCGCACAGATACGCAGTATTTT.

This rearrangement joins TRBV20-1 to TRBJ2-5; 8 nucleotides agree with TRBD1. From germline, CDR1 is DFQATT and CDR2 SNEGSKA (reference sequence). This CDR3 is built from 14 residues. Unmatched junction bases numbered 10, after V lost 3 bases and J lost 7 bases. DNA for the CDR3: TGCAGTGCTAGTGCCCTGGACAGGGTAGGGACCCAGTACTTC. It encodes CSASALDRVGTQYF.